This TCR beta chain was captured by sequencing in a study of CD4 and CD8 cells across lung adenocarcinoma regions. With 7 bases removed from V and 2 bases from J, the gap between germline ends came to 15 bases. The CDR3 length is 14 residues. Germline CDR1 reads ENHRY; CDR2 reads SYGVKD. TCRdb redid the calling of the PCR reads with MiXCR, one entry per CDR3 protein. The table has 20,000 to 25,000 distinct CDR3 sequences, approximately 54% seen once. The patients had localized lung adenocarcinoma, a non-small cell subtype. This chain connects TRBV10-3 to TRBJ2-7; TRBD2 is a possible D gene (7 bases). The sequenced sample consisted of CD8+ T cells from the center of a lung tumor. The clonotype comes from a female donor with lung adenocarcinoma. The CD4 and CD8 labels of this study may be unreliable. CDR3 sequence (DNA): TGTGCCATCAACCAAGGGGGGGTCACCTACGAGCAGTACTTC. It encodes CAINQGGVTYEQYF.